The present T cell receptor beta chain was sequenced within a study of blood T cell repertoires in COVID-19. Study details: T cells, B-cell-depleted T cells, or PBMCs provided the cDNA or gDNA that served as material.

In the original analysis: Estimates of nucleated cell counts were drawn from the amplification of reference gene primers. Measured with immunoSEQ multiplex PCR; TCRdb has only the in-frame clones, and not every one. V and J calls and clone size come straight from that table; D and trimming were deduced from the DNA. Here the sample spans roughly 97,000 clones, over 75% being singletons. This TCR was sampled from a human donor in a cohort sampled during active COVID-19. Sequencing used peripheral blood.

In nucleotides, the CDR3 is TGTGCCAGCAGCTATTACTACAGGGCTGCCTACGAGCAGTACTTC. Translated: CASSYYYRAAYEQYF. The chain joins TRBV5-6 to TRBJ2-7; tentative D call: TRBD1 (6 bases). The CDR3 loop spans 15 amino acids. Germline CDR1 SGHDT, CDR2 YYEEEE. Trimming removed 3 bases from V and 2 bases from J, with 15 bases in between. Using reference TRBV5-6 and TRBJ2-7 for the parts outside the CDR3, the full variable domain is DAGVTQSPTHLIKTRGQQVTLRCSPKSGHDTVSWYQQALGQGPQFIFQYYEEEERQRGNFPDRFSGHQFPNYSSELNVNALLLGDSALYLCASSYYYRAAYEQYFGPGTRLTVT.